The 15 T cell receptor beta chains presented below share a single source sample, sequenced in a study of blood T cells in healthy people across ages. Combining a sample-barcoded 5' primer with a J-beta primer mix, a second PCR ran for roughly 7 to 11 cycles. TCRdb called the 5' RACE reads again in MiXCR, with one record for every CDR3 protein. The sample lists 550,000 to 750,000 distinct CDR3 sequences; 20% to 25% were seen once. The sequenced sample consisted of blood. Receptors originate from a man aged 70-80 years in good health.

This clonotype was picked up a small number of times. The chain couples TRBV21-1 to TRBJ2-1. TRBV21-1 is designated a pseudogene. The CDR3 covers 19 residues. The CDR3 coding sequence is TGTGCCAGCAGCAAAAAAACCGGCCTGGGGAGGGCTCGCTTCAATGAGCAGTTCTTC. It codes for CASSKKTGLGRARFNEQFF.

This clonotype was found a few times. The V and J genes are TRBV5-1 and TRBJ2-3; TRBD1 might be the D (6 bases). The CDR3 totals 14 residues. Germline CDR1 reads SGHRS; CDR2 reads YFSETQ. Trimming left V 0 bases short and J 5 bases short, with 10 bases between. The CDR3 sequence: CASSLAPGEDTQYF. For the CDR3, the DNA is TGCGCCAGCAGCTTGGCCCCAGGGGAAGATACGCAGTATTTT.

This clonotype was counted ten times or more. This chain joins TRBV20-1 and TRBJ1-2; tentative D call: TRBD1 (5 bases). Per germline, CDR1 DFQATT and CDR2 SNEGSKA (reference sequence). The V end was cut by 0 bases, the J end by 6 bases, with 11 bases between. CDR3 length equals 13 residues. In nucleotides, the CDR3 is TGCAGTGCTAGAGACAGGGACTACGATGGCTACACCTTC. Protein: CSARDRDYDGYTF.

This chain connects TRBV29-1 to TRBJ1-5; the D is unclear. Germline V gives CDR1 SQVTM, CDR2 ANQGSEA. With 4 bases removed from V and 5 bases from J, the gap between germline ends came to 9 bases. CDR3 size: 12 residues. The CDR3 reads CSVGEIDQPQHF. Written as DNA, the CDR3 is TGCAGCGTTGGGGAAATTGATCAGCCCCAGCATTTT.

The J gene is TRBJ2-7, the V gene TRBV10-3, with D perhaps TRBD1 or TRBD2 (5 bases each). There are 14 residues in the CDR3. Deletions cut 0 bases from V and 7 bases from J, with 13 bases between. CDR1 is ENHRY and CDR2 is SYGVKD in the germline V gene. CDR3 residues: CAISESSGPGEQYF. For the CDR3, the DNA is TGTGCCATCAGTGAGTCGTCGGGACCTGGGGAGCAGTACTTC.

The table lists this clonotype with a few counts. CDR3 in DNA: TGTGCCAGCAGCTCGGACAGGGCCAATCAGCCCCAGCATTTT. Amino acids: CASSSDRANQPQHF. The chain employs TRBV7-2 and TRBJ1-5, with TRBD1 identical over 8 bases. Germline V gene sequence: CDR1 SGHTA, CDR2 FQGNSA. Trimming took 4 bases from V and 3 from J; bases not matched to a gene: 2. The CDR3 covers 14 residues. Using reference TRBV7-2 and TRBJ1-5 for the parts outside the CDR3, the full variable domain is GAGVSQSPSNKVTEKGKDVELRCDPISGHTALYWYRQSLGQGLEFLIYFQGNSAPDKSGLPSDRFSAERTGGSVSTLTIQRTQQEDSAVYLCASSSDRANQPQHFGDGTRLSIL.

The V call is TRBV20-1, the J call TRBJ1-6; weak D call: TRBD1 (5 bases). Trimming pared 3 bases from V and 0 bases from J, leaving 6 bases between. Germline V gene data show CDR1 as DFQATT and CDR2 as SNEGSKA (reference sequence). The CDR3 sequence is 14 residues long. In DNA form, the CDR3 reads TGCAGTGCTAGCGACAGCTCCTATAATTCACCCCTCCACTTT. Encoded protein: CSASDSSYNSPLHF.

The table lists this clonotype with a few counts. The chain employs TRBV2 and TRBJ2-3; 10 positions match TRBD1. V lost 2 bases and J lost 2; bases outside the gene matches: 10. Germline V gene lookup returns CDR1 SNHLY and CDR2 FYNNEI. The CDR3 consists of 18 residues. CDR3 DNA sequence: TGTGCCAGCAGTGAACCCAAGTCAGGACAGGGGGACACAGATACGCAGTATTTT. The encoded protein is CASSEPKSGQGDTDTQYF. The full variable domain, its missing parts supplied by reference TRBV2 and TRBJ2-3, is EPEVTQTPSHQVTQMGQEVILRCVPISNHLYFYWYRQILGQKVEFLVSFYNNEISEKSEIFDDQFSVERPDGSNFTLKIRSTKLEDSAMYFCASSEPKSGQGDTDTQYFGPGTRLTVL.

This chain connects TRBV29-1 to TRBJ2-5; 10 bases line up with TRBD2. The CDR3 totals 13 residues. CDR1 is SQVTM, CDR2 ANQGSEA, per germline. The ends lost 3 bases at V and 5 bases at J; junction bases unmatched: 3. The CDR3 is CSVDSAGGETQYF. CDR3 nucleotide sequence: TGCAGCGTTGACTCAGCGGGAGGGGAGACCCAGTACTTC.

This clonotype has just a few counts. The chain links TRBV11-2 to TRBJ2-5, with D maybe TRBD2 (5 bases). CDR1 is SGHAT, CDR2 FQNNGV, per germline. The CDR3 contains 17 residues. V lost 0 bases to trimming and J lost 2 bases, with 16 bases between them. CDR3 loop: CASSLDRGIPGQETQYF. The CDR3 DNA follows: TGTGCCAGCAGCTTAGACCGTGGGATTCCGGGGCAAGAGACCCAGTACTTC.

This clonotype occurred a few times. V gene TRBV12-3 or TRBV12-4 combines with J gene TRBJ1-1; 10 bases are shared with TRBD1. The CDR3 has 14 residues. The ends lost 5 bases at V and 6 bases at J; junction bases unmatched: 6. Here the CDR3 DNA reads TGTGCCAGCAGTAAGGACAGGGGGACGCCTGAAGCTTTCTTT. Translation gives CASSKDRGTPEAFF.

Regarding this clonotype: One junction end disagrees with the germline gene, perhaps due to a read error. The CDR3 loop reads CASSLGSHGAQYF. The CDR3 DNA sequence: TGTGCTAGCAGCTTAGGGTCCCACGGGGCCCAGTACTTC. The chain uses TRBV7-7 and TRBJ2-5; D might be TRBD2 (5 bases). Germline CDR1 reads SSHAT; CDR2 reads FNYEAQ (reference sequence). The CDR3 spans 13 residues.

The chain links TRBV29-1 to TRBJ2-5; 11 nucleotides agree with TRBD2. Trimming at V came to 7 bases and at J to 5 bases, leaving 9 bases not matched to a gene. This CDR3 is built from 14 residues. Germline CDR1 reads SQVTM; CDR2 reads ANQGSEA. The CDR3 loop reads CSALPGLAVETQYF. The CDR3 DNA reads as TGCAGCGCTCTTCCGGGACTAGCGGTGGAGACCCAGTACTTC.

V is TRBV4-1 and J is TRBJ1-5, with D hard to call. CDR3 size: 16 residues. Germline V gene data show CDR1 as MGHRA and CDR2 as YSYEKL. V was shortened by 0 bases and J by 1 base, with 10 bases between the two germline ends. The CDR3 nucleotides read TGCGCCAGCAGCCAAGACGTTGGACGGAGCAATCAGCCCCAGCATTTT. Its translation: CASSQDVGRSNQPQHF.

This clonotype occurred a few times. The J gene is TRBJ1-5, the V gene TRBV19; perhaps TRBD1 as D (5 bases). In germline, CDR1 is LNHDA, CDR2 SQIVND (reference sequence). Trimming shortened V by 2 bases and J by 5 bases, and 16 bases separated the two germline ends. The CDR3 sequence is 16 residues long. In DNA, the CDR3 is TGTGCCAGTAGTATAATTGCAGGCACCAGGGATCAGCCCCAGCATTTT. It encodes CASSIIAGTRDQPQHF. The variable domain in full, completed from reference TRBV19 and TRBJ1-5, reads DGGITQSPKYLFRKEGQNVTLSCEQNLNHDAMYWYRQDPGQGLRLIYYSQIVNDFQKGDIAEGYSVSREKKESFPLTVTSAQKNPTAFYLCASSIIAGTRDQPQHFGDGTRLSIL.